The clone carrying this T cell receptor (beta chain) was seen a handful of times. What it recognizes is unknown. This sample was taken from a study of identical twins. Study-wide results and limits: Twin-shared out-of-frame alpha sequences showed excess low generation probability. Cross-sectional statistical analysis, not tracking of the same donors, underpinned the conclusions.

TCRdb analysed the 5' RACE reads with MiXCR anew, one entry per CDR3 protein. Of 690,000 or so distinct CDR3 sequences listed, 5.5% to 6.5% are singletons. Germline CDR1 reads SGHKS; CDR2 reads YYEKEE (reference sequence). The CDR3 contains 14 residues. V was shortened by 0 bases and J by 6 bases, with 10 bases between the two germline ends. Sample: naive T cells sorted from blood. This TCR derives from a man aged 18 to 30 in good health. This sequence joins TRBV5-5 and TRBJ1-5; D uncertain. DNA for the CDR3: TGTGCCAGCAGCTTGGTGGCCGCGGGTCAGCCCCAGCATTTT. The encoded protein is CASSLVAAGQPQHF. Combining the CDR3 with reference TRBV5-5 and TRBJ1-5 gives the whole variable domain DAGVTQSPTHLIKTRGQQVTLRCSPISGHKSVSWYQQVLGQGPQFIFQYYEKEERGRGNFPDRFSARQFPNYSSELNVNALLLGDSALYLCASSLVAAGQPQHFGDGTRLSIL.